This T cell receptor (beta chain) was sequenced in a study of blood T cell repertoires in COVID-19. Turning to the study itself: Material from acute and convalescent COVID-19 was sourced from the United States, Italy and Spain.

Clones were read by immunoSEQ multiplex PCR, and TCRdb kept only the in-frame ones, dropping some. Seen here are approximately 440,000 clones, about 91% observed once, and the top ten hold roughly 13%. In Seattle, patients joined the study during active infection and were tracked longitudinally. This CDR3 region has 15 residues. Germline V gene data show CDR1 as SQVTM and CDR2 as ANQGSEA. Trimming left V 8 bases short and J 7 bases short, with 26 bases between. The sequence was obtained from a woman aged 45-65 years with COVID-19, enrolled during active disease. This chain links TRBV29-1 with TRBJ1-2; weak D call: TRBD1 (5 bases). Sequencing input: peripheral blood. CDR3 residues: CSCEEGPTGQFGYTF. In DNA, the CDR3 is TGCAGCTGTGAGGAGGGGCCAACAGGACAATTTGGCTACACCTTC.